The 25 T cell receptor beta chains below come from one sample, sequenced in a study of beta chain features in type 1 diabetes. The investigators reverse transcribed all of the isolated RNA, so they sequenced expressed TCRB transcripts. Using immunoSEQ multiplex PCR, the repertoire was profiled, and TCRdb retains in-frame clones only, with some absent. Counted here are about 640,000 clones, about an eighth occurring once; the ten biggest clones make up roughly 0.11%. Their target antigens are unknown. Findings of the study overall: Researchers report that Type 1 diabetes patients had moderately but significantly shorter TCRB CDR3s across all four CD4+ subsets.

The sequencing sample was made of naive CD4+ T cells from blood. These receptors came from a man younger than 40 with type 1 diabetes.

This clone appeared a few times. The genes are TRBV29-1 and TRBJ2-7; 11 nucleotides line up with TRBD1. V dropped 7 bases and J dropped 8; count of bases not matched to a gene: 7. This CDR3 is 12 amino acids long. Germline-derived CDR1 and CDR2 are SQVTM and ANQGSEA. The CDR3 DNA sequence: TGCAGCGCTAGGACAGGGGGCCGGAAGCAGTACTTC. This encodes CSARTGGRKQYF.

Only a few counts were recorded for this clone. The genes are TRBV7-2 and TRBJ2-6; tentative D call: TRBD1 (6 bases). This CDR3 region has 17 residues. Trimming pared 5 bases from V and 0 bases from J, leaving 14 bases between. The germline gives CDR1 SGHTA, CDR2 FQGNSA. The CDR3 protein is CASSTRQVNSGANVLTF. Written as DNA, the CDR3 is TGTGCCAGCAGCACACGACAGGTTAACTCTGGGGCCAACGTCCTGACTTTC. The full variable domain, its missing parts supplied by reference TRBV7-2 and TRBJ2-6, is GAGVSQSPSNKVTEKGKDVELRCDPISGHTALYWYRQSLGQGLEFLIYFQGNSAPDKSGLPSDRFSAERTGGSVSTLTIQRTQQEDSAVYLCASSTRQVNSGANVLTFGAGSRLTVL.

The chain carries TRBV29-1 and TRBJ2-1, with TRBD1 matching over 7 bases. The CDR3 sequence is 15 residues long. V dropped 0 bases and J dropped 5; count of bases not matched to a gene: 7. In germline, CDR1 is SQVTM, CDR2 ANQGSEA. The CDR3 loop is CSVEDAQGVNNEQFF. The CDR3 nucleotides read TGCAGCGTTGAAGACGCCCAGGGGGTAAACAATGAGCAGTTCTTC.

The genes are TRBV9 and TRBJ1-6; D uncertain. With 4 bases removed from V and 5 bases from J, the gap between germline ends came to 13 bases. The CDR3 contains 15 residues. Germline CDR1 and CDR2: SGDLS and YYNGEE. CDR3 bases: TGTGCCAGCAGCCGCCAAGGACGGGATAATTCACCCCTCCACTTT. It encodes CASSRQGRDNSPLHF.

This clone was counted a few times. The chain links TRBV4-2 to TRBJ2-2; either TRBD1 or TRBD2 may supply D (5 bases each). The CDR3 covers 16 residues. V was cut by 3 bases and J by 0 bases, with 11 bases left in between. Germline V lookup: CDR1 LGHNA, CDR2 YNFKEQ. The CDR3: CASSQHQGANTGELFF. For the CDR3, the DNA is TGTGCCAGCAGCCAGCACCAGGGAGCGAACACCGGGGAGCTGTTTTTT.

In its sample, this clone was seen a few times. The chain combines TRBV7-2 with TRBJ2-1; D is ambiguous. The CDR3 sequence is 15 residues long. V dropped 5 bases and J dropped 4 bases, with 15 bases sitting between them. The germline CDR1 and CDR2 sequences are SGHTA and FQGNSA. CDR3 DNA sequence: TGTGCCAGCAGCCACGGACGGCTGTTGTACAATGAGCAGTTCTTC. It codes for CASSHGRLLYNEQFF.

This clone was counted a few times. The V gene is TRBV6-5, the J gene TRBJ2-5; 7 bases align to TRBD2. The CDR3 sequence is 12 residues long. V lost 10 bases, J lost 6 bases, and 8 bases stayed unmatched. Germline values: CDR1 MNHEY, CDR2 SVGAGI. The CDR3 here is CATQPAGKTQYF. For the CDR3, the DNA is TGTGCCACTCAACCAGCGGGAAAGACCCAGTACTTC.

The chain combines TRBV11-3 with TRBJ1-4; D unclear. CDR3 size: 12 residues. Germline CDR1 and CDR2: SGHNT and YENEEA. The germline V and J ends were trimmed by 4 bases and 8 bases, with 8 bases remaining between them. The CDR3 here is CASSSLSEKLFF. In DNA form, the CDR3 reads TGTGCCAGCAGCTCGTTGAGCGAAAAACTGTTTTTT.

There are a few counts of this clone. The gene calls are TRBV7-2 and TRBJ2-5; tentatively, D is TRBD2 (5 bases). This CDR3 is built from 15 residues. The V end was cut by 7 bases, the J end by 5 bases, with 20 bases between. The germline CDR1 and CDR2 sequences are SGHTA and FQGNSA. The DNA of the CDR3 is TGTGCCAGCAACCTAGGACTTCCCGGTAGTGAGACCCAGTACTTC. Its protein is CASNLGLPGSETQYF.

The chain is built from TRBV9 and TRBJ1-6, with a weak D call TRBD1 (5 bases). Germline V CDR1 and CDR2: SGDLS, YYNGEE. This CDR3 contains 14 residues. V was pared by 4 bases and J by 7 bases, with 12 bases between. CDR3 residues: CASSTQGSNSPLHF. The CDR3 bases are TGTGCCAGCAGCACCCAGGGAAGCAATTCACCCCTCCACTTT.

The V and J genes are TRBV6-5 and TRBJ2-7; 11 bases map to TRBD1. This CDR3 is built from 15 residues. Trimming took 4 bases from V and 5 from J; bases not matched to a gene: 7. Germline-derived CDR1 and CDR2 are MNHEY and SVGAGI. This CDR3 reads CASSFGQGAGDEQYF. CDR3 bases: TGTGCCAGCAGTTTTGGACAGGGGGCAGGCGACGAGCAGTACTTC.

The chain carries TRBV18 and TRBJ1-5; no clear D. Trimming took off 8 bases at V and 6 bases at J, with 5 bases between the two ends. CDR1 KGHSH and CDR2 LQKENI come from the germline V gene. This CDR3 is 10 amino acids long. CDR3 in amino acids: CASPTQPQHF. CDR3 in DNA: TGTGCCAGCCCCACTCAGCCCCAGCATTTT.

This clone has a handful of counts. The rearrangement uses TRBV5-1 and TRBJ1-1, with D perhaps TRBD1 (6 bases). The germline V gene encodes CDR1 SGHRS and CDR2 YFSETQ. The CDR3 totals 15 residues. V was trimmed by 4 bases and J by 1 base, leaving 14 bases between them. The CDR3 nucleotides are TGCGCCAGCAGCGGGACGGACAGACAGAACACTGAAGCTTTCTTT. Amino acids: CASSGTDRQNTEAFF. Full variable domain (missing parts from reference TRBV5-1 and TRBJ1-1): KAGVTQTPRYLIKTRGQQVTLSCSPISGHRSVSWYQQTPGQGLQFLFEYFSETQRNKGNFPGRFSGRQFSNSRSEMNVSTLELGDSALYLCASSGTDRQNTEAFFGQGTRLTVV.

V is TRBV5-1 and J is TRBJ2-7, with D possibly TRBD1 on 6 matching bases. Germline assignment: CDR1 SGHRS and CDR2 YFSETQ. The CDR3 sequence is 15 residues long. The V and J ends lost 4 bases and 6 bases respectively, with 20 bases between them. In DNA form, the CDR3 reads TGCGCCAGCAGCATCCCCCGGCAGGGGTTAAGCGAGCAGTACTTC. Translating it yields CASSIPRQGLSEQYF.

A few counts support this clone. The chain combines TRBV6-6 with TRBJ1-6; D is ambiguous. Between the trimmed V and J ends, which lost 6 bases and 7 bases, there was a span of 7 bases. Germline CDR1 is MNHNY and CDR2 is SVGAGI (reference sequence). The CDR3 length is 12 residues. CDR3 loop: CASRRENSPLHF. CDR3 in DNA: TGTGCCAGCAGGAGGGAAAATTCACCCCTCCACTTT.

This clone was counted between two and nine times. The CDR3 nucleotides are TGCGCCAGCAGCCAGGCGGAAGGTGGACGCTATGGCTACACCTTC. Protein: CASSQAEGGRYGYTF. This chain joins TRBV4-3 and TRBJ1-2, with D uncertain. With 3 bases removed from V and 4 bases from J, the gap between germline ends came to 15 bases. The CDR3 is 15 amino acids. Germline loops: CDR1 LGHNA, CDR2 YSLEER.

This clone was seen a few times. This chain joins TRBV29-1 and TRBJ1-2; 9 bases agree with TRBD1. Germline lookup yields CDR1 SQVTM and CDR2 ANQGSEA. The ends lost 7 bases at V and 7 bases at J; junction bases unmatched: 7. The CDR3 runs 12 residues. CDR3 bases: TGCAGCGCCAGCACAGGGGGCCGTGGCTACACCTTC. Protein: CSASTGGRGYTF.

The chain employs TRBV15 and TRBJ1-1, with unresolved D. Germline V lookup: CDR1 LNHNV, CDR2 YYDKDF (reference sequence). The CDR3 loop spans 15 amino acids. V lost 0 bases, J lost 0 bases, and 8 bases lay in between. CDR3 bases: TGTGCCACCAGCAGAGATCGGGGAATGAACACTGAAGCTTTCTTT. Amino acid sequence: CATSRDRGMNTEAFF.

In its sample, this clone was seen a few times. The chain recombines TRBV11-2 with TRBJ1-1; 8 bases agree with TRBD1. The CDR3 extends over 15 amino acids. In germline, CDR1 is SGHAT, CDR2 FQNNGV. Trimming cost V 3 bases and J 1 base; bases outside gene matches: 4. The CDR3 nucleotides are TGTGCCAGCAGCTTCGACAGGGGTTGGAACACTGAAGCTTTCTTT. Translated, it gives CASSFDRGWNTEAFF.

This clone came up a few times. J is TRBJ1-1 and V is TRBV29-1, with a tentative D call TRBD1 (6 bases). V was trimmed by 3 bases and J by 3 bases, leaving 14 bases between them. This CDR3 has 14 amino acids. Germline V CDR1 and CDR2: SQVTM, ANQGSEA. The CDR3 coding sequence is TGCAGCGTTGATAGGTCAGGGGTGGACACTGAAGCTTTCTTT. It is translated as CSVDRSGVDTEAFF. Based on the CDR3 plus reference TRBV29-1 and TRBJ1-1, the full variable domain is SAVISQKPSRDICQRGTSLTIQCQVDSQVTMMFWYRQQPGQSLTLIATANQGSEATYESGFVIDKFPISRPNLTFSTLTVSNMSPEDSSIYLCSVDRSGVDTEAFFGQGTRLTVV.

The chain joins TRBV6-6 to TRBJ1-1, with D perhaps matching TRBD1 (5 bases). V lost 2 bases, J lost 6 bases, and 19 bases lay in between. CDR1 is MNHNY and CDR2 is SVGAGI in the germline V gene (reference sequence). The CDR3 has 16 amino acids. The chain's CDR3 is CASSYEAGSGDAEAFF. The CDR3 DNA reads TGTGCCAGCAGTTACGAGGCAGGGTCGGGGGACGCTGAAGCTTTCTTT.

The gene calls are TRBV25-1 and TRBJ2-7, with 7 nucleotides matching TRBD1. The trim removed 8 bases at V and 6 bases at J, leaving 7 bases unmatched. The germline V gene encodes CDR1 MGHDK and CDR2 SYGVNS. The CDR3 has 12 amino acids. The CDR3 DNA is TGTGCCAGCTTTACAGGGGCCGGCGAGCAGTACTTC. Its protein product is CASFTGAGEQYF.

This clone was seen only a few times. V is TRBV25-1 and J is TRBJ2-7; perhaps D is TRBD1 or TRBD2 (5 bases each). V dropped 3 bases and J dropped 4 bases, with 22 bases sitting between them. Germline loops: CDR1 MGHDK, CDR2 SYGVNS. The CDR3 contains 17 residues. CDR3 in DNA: TGTGCCAGCAGTGATGATACCCCCCAGGGTACGGGGTACGAGCAGTACTTC. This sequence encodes CASSDDTPQGTGYEQYF.

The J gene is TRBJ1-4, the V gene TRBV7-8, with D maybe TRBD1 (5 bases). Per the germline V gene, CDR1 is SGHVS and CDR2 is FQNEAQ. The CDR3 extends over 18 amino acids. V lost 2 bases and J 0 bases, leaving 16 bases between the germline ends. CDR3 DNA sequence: TGTGCCAGCAGCTTATTCAGAGGGGCGCGGGCAACTAATGAAAAACTGTTTTTT. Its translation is CASSLFRGARATNEKLFF. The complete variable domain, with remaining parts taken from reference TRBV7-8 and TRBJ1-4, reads GAGVSQSPRYKVAKRGQDVALRCDPISGHVSLFWYQQALGQGPEFLTYFQNEAQLDKSGLPSDRFFAERPEGSVSTLKIQRTQQEDSAVYLCASSLFRGARATNEKLFFGSGTQLSVL.

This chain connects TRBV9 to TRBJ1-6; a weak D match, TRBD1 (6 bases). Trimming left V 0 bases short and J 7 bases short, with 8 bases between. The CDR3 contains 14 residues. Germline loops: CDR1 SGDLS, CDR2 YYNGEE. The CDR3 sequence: CASSVGGQNSPLHF. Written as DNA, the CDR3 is TGTGCCAGCAGCGTAGGAGGACAGAATTCACCCCTCCACTTT.